This T cell receptor beta chain was recovered during a study of Graves' ophthalmopathy and Graves' hyperthyroidism. Turning to the study itself: Peripheral blood sampling preceded any treatment and occurred at initial diagnosis. Overall study findings and caveats: Most thyroid clonotypes with frequency above 0.001 were detected in blood too.

Hyperthyroidism patients, aged 18 to 65, were newly diagnosed, under 2 months' duration. Exclusion criteria comprised other autoimmune diseases, uncontrolled infections, pregnancy or lactation in patients. From RNA, the CDR3 regions of TCR beta chains were amplified and sequenced. HTBI primers were used in a first-round RT-PCR, which preceded a second-round multiplex PCR. Using its own MiXCR run on the multiplex PCR reads, TCRdb lists one record per CDR3 protein. The sample has hundreds of thousands of distinct CDR3 sequences; 15% are singletons. With respect to this clonotype: What it binds is unknown.

Germline-derived CDR1 and CDR2 are MNHNS and SASEGT. The CDR3 totals 15 residues. V was shortened by 3 bases and J by 8 bases, with 14 bases between the two germline ends. The clonotype originates from a woman younger than 30 with stable Graves' hyperthyroidism. The sample was peripheral blood. The chain employs TRBV6-1 and TRBJ1-6; possible D gene TRBD1, 6 bases. DNA of the CDR3: TGTGCCAGCAGTGAGGGAACAGGGAGTTATTCACCCCTCCACTTT. It specifies CASSEGTGSYSPLHF.